The clone carrying this TCR beta chain has more than one count but fewer than ten. Its antigen is undetermined. The CDR3 loop spans 14 amino acids. The V gene's germline CDR1 is MGHDK and CDR2 SYGVNS. V was cut by 3 bases and J by 2 bases, with 8 bases left in between. Naive CD8 cells lacked CD45RO, underwent positive selection for CCR7 and left out terminally differentiated effector memory CD45RA+ cells. This record belongs to a study of shared clonotypes between healthy human individuals. Broader study findings: Larger richness was generally estimated for naive than memory subsets. Incomplete sequencing of sorted subsets was indicated by rarefaction despite large depth.

Profiled with immunoSEQ multiplex PCR; TCRdb holds only in-frame clones, not every one. The data contain about 2.1 million clones, about 93% of them singletons. This sequence originates from a man aged 18 to 29 in good health. Some clones in this sample may be carry-over from other donors' samples. J is TRBJ1-5 and V is TRBV25-1, with D uncertain. Sequencing input: naive CD8+ T cells from PBMCs. The CDR3 nucleotides read TGTGCCAGCAGTGACGGCCCAGGCAATCAGCCCCAGCATTTT. Translating gives CASSDGPGNQPQHF.